This T cell receptor beta chain emerged from a study of T cell responses to AZD1222 COVID-19 vaccine (dated by TCRdb to 2020 to 2023). Study-level background: AZD1222 recipients whose second dose came at about 4 weeks and those whose second dose came at about 12 weeks were combined into one group, since spike-specific TCR depth and breadth did not differ between the two schedules. TCR sequencing was performed for roughly 240 trial participants, of whom about 200 were given two doses of AZD1222 and approximately 25 were given two doses of MenACWY control vaccine. Trial participants were enrolled into age subgroups of 18-55, 56-69 and 70-plus years, which contained approximately 150, 30 and 60 TCR-sequenced participants, respectively. What the study reported, not specific to this receptor: In the small 56-69-year group, the increase in depth fell short of significance, most likely because of low power. Conclusions about previously exposed vaccinees are limited because only six or seven AZD1222 recipients were SARS-CoV-2 seropositive at baseline. A significant rise in spike-specific TCR breadth and depth was observed after two AZD1222 doses relative to day 0 and relative to MenACWY recipients. Epitopes outside the regions mutated in the B.1.351 and B.1.1.7 variants were reportedly recognized by nearly half of the unique spike-specific TCRs. Because no day 14 peak-response samples were available, repertoires were characterized only after the peak T cell response. Participants were mostly white British, with more females than males. The authors suggested clonal diversity may have been underestimated. The whole spike protein was spanned by vaccine-associated CD4 TCRs, and dominant responses were seen in regions 160-218 and 743-854.

The CDR3 regions of human TCRbeta chains were analyzed by immunosequencing. The source study handled its data this way. Repertoire TCRs were checked for matches against a reference library of SARS-CoV-2-specific TCRs that had been generated using the MIRA antigen-specificity platform. Breadth was defined as the fraction of unique TCRs that were SARS-CoV-2-associated, and depth was defined as the fraction of total T cells that were SARS-CoV-2-associated. Using the MIRA data, every spike-specific TCR was mapped to the spike region that the TCR reacted to and assigned to either a CD4 or a CD8 class. Log10-transformed breadth and depth values were compared by one-way ANOVA with Sidak's multiple comparisons tests. Here the immuneACCESS table is served through TCRdb, limited to in-frame sequences with V and J called. Missing clones are a known gap in these copies; in checked studies unresolved V genes cover under half, and the rest lacks a known reason. V and J calls and clone size are given by that table; D and trimming were obtained from the DNA. Here the sample has 150,000 to 180,000 clones; over 85% occur a single time. 15% to 20% of the sample is in the top ten clones.

CDR1 and CDR2 were assigned from the germline V gene as SGDLS and YYNGEE. The CDR3 spans 15 residues, from the cysteine through the phenylalanine. Just CDR3 DNA is preserved here, 45 bases in frame from base 1. Trimming accounts for 3 bases at V and 4 bases at J, while the number of junction bases matched to no gene is 7. The sample's time point, from its label and the paper: baseline before first vaccination. Samples from vaccinated people were obtained from the UK trials COV001 and COV002, which included a single-blind randomized controlled phase 2/3 trial of AZD1222 (ChAdOx1 nCoV-19) in healthy adults. For TCRbeta chain sequencing, PBMC samples from trial participants were taken at day 0 and at day 28 after the second dose. For this clone: Its cognate antigen has yet to be identified. Base qualities were left out, and no much larger clone turns up one base away.

This sequence originates from an adult in good health. The receptor chain draws on TRBV9 and TRBJ1-2; a stretch of 9 junction bases matches TRBD1. The sample was peripheral blood, taken on day 0 of AZD1222 vaccination. The nucleotides read TGTGCCAGCAGCGAGGGGGACAGGGTCAGCTATGGCTACACCTTC. Its protein is CASSEGDRVSYGYTF.